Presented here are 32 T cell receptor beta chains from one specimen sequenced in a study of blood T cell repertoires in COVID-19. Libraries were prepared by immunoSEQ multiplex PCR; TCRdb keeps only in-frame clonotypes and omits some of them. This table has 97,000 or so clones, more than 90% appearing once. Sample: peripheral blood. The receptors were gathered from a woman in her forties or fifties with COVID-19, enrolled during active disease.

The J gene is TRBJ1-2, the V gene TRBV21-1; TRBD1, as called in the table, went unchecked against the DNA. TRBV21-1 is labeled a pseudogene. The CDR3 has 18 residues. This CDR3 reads CASSKVRQGPPANYGYTF. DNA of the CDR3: TGTGCCAGCAGCAAAGTTCGACAGGGGCCTCCAGCTAACTATGGCTACACCTTC.

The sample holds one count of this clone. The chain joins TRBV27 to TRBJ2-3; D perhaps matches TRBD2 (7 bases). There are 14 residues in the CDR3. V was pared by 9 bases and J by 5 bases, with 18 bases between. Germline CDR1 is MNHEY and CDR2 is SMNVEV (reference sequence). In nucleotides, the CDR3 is TGTGCCAGTGCCGACGGGGGGCCCGTAGATACGCAGTATTTT. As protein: CASADGGPVDTQYF.

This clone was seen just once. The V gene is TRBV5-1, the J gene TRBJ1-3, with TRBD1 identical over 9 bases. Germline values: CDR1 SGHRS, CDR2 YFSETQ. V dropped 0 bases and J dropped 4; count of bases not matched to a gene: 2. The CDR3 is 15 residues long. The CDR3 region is CASSLEGQGGNTIYF. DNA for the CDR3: TGCGCCAGCAGCTTGGAAGGACAGGGGGGAAACACCATATATTTT.

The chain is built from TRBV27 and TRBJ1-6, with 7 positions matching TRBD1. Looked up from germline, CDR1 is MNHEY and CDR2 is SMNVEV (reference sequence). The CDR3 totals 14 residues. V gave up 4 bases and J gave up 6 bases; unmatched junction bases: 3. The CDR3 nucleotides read TGTGCCAGCAGTTGGGGACAGATTAATTCACCCCTCCACTTT. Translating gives CASSWGQINSPLHF.

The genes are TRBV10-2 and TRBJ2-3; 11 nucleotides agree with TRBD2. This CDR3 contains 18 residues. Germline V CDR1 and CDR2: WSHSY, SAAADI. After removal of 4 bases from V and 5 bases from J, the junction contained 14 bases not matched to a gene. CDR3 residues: CASSAPGLAGGRRDTQYF. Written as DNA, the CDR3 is TGCGCCAGCAGTGCCCCGGGCCTAGCGGGGGGCCGAAGAGATACGCAGTATTTT.

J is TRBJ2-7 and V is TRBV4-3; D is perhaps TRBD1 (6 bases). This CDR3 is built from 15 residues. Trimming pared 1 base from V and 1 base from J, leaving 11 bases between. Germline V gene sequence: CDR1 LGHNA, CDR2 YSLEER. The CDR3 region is CASSQVVQGSYEQYF. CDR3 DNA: TGCGCCAGCAGCCAAGTTGTTCAGGGGTCCTACGAGCAGTACTTC.

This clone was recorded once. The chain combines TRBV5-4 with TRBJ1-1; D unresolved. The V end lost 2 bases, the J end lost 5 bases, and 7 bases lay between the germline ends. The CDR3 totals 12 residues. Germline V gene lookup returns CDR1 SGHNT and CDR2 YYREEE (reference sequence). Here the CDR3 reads CASSFGGTEAFF. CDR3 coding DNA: TGTGCCAGCAGCTTTGGAGGGACTGAAGCTTTCTTT. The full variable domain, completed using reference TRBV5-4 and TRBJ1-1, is ETGVTQSPTHLIKTRGQQVTLRCSSQSGHNTVSWYQQALGQGPQFIFQYYREEENGRGNFPPRFSGLQFPNYSSELNVNALELDDSALYLCASSFGGTEAFFGQGTRLTVV.

CDR3 region: CASSRRLVFGNDEQFF. CDR3 bases: TGTGCCAGCAGCCGCCGACTAGTTTTTGGGAACGATGAGCAGTTCTTC. The V call is TRBV6-2 or TRBV6-3, the J call TRBJ2-1; weak D call: TRBD2 (6 bases). V was clipped by 6 bases and J by 8 bases, with 23 bases between them. This CDR3 region has 16 residues. Germline V gives CDR1 MNHEY, CDR2 SVGEGT.

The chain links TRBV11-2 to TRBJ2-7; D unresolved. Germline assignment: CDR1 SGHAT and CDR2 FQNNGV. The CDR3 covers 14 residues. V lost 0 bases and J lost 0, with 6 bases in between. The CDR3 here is CASSLDEASYEQYV. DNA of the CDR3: TGTGCCAGCAGCTTAGATGAGGCCTCCTACGAGCAGTACGTC.

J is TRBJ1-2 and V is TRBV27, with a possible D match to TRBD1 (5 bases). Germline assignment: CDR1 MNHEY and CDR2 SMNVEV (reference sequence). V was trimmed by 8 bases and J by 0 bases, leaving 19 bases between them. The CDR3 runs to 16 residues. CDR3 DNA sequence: TGTGCCAGCGCCCGGTCGGGGGGAGAAGCTAACTATGGCTACACCTTC. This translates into CASARSGGEANYGYTF.

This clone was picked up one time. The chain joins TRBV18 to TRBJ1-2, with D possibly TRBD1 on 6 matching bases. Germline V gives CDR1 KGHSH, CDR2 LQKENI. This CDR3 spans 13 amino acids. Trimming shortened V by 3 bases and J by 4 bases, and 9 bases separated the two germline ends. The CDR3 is CASSPLDSYGYTF. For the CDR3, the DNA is TGTGCCAGCTCACCCTTGGACAGCTATGGCTACACCTTC.

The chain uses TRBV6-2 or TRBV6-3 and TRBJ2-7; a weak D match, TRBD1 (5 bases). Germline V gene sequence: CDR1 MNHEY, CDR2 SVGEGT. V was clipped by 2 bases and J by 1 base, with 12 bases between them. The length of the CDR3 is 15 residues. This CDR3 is CASSYIPTDSYEQYV. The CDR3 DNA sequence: TGTGCCAGCAGTTACATCCCGACAGATTCCTACGAGCAGTACGTC.

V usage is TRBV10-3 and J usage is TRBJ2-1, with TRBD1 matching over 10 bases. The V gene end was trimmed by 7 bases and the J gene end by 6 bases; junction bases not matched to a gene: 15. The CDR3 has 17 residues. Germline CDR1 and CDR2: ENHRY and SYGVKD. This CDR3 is CAIKAGLGQGTSNEQFF. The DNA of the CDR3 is TGTGCCATCAAGGCAGGACTGGGACAGGGGACGTCCAATGAGCAGTTCTTC.

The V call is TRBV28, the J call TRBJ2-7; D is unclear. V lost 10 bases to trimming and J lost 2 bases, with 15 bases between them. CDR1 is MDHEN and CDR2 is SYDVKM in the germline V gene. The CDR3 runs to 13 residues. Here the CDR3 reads CATAPPVTYEQYF. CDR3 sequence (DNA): TGTGCCACCGCCCCCCCAGTGACCTACGAGCAGTACTTC.

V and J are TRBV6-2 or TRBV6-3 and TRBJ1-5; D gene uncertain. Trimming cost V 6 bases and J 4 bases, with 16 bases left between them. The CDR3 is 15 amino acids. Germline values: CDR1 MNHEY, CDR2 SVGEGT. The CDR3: CASSPHTTFNQPQHF. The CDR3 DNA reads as TGTGCCAGCAGCCCGCACACCACGTTTAATCAGCCCCAGCATTTT.

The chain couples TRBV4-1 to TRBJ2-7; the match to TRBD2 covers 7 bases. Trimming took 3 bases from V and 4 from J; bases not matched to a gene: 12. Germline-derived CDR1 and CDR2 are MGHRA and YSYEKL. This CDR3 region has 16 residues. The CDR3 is CASSQPGRVRAYEQYF. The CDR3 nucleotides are TGCGCCAGCAGCCAGCCAGGGAGGGTCAGGGCTTACGAGCAGTACTTC.

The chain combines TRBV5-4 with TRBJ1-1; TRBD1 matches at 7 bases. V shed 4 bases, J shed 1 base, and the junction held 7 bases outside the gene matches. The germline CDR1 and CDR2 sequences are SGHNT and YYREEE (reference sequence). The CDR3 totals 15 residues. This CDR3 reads CASSILQGQNTEAFF. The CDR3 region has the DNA TGTGCCAGCAGCATCTTACAGGGGCAGAACACTGAAGCTTTCTTT.

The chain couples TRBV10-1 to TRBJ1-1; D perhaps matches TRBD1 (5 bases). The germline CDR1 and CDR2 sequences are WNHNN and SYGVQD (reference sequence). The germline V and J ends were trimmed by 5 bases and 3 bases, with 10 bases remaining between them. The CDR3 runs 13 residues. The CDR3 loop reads CASSLTEYTEAFF. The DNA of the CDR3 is TGCGCCAGCAGTTTGACAGAGTACACTGAAGCTTTCTTT.

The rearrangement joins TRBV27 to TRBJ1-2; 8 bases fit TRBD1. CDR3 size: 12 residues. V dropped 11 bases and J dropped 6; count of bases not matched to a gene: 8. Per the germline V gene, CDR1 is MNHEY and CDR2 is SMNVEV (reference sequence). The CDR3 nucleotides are TGTGCCTCCCGGACAGGGCGAGATGGCTACACCTTC. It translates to CASRTGRDGYTF.

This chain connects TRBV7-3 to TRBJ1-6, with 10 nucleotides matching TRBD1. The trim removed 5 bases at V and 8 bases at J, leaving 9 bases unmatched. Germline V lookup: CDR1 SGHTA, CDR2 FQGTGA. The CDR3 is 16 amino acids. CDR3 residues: CASSLGAGTGDSPLHF. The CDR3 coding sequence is TGTGCCAGCAGCCTTGGGGCCGGGACAGGGGATTCACCCCTCCACTTT. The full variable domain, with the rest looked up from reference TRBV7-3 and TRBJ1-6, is GAGVSQTPSNKVTEKGKYVELRCDPISGHTALYWYRQSLGQGPEFLIYFQGTGAADDSGLPNDRFFAVRPEGSVSTLKIQRTERGDSAVYLCASSLGAGTGDSPLHFGNGTRLTVT.

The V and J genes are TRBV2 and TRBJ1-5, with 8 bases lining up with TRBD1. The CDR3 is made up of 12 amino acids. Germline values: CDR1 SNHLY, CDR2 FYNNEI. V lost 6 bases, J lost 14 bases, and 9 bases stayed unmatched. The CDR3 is CASSGASGGEHF. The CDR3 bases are TGTGCCAGCAGCGGTGCATCAGGGGGCGAGCATTTT.

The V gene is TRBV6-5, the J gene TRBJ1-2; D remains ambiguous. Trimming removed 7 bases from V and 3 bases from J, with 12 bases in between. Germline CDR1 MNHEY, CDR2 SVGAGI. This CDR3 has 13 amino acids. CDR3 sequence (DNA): TGTGCCAGCACCTACTCGGCGGACTATGGCTACACCTTC. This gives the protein CASTYSADYGYTF.

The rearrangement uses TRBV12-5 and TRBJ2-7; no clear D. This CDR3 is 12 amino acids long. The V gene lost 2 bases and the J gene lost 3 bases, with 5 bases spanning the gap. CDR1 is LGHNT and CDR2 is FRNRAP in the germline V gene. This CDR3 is CASGLLLYEQYF. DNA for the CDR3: TGTGCTAGTGGTTTGCTCCTCTACGAGCAGTACTTC.

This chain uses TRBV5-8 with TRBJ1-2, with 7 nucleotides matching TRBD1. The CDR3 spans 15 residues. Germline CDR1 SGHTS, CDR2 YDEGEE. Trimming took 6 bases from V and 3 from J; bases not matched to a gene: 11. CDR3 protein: CASITRGPAYYGYTF. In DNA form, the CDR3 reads TGTGCCAGCATCACGAGGGGGCCGGCGTACTATGGCTACACCTTC.

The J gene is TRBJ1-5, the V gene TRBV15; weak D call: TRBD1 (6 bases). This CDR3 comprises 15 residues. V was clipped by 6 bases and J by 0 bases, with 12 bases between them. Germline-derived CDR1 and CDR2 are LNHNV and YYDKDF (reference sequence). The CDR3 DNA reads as TGTGCCACCAGTGACAGGAAGAATAGCAATCAGCCCCAGCATTTT. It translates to CATSDRKNSNQPQHF.

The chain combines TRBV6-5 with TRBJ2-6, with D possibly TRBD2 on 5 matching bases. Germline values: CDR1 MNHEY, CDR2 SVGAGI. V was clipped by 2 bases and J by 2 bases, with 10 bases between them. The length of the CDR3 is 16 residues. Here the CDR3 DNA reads TGTGCCAGCAGTTACACGGGATTGGCTGGGGCCAACGTCCTGACTTTC. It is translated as CASSYTGLAGANVLTF.

CDR3 protein: CASSMGGFGYTF. CDR3 nucleotides: TGTGCCAGTAGTATGGGGGGGTTCGGCTACACCTTC. The rearrangement joins TRBV19 to TRBJ1-2; maybe TRBD1 (5 bases). Germline V gene sequence: CDR1 LNHDA, CDR2 SQIVND (reference sequence). The CDR3 consists of 12 residues. V lost 3 bases to trimming and J lost 8 bases, with 10 bases between them.

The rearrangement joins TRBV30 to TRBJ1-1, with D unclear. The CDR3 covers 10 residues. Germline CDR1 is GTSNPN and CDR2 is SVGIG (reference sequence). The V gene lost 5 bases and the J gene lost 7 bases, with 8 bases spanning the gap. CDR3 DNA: TGTGCCTGGCGGGGTCTTGAAGCTTTCTTT. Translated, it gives CAWRGLEAFF.

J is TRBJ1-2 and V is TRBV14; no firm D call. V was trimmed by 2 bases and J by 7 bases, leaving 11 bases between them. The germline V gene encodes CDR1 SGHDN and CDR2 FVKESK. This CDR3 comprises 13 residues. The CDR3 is CASSQHLGVGYTF. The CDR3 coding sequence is TGTGCCAGCAGCCAACACCTCGGGGTTGGCTACACCTTC.

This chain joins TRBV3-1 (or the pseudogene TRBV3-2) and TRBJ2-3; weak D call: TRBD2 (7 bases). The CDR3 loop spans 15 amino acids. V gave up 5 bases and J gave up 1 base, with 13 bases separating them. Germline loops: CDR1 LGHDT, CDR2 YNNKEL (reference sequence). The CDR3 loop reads CASSLGGLRTDTQYF. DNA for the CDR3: TGTGCCAGCAGCTTGGGGGGGCTTCGCACAGATACGCAGTATTTT.

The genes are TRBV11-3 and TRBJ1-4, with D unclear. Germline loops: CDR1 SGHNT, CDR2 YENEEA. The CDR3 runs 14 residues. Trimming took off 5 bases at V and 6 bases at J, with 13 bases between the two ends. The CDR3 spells CASSPGGKDEKLFF. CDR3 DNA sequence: TGTGCCAGCAGCCCGGGAGGGAAGGATGAAAAACTGTTTTTT.

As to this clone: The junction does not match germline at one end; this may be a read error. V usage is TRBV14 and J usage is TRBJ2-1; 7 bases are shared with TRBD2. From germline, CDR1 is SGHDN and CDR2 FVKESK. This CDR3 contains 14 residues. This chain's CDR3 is CASSDYTVWGGWVF. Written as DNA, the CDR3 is TGTGCCAGCAGCGATTACACCGTGTGGGGGGGTTGGGTCTTC.